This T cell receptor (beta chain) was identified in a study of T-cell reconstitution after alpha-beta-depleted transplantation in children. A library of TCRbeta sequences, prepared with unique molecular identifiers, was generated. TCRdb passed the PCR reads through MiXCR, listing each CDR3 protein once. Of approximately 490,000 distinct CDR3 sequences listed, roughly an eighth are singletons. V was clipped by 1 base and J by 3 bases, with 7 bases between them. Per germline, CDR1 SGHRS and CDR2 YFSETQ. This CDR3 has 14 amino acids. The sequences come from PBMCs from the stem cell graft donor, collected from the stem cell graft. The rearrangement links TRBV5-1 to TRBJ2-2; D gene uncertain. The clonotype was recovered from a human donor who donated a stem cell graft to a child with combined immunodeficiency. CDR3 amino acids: CASSLLQDTGELFF. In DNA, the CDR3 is TGCGCCAGCAGCTTGCTTCAGGACACCGGGGAGCTGTTTTTT.